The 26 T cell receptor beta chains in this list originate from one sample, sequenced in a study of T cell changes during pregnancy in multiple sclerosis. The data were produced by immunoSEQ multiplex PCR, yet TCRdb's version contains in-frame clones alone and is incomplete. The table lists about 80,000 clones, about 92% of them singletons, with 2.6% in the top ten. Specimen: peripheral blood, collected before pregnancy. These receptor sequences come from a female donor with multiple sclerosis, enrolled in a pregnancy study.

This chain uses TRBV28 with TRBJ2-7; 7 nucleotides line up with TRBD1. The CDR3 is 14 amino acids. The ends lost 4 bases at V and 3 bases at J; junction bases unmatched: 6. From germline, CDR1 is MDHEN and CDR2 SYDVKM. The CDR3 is CASSSAWTGYEQYF. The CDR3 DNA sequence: TGTGCCAGCAGTTCCGCCTGGACAGGCTACGAGCAGTACTTC.

The CDR3 DNA sequence: TGTGCCAGCAGCTCGGTCGGGGGGCGATACGAGCAGTACTTC. Protein: CASSSVGGRYEQYF. This sequence joins TRBV5-6 and TRBJ2-7; D may be TRBD2 (7 bases). Germline lookup yields CDR1 SGHDT and CDR2 YYEEEE. The CDR3 runs to 14 residues. Trimming cost V 3 bases and J 4 bases, with 14 bases left between them.

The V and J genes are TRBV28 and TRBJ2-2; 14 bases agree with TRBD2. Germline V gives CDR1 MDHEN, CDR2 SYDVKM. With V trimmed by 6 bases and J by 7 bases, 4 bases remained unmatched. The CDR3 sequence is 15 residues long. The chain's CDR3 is CASRRTSGRFGELFF. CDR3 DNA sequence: TGTGCCAGCAGACGGACTAGCGGGAGGTTCGGGGAGCTGTTTTTT. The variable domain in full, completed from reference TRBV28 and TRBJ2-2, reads DVKVTQSSRYLVKRTGEKVFLECVQDMDHENMFWYRQDPGLGLRLIYFSYDVKMKEKGDIPEGYSVSREKKERFSLILESASTNQTSMYLCASRRTSGRFGELFFGEGSRLTVL.

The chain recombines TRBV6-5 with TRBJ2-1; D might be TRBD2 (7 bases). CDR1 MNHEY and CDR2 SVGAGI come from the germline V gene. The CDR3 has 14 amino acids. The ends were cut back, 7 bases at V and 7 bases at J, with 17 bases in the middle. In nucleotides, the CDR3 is TGTGCCAGCACCCGGCGGGGGCGCCCAAATGAGCAGTTCTTC. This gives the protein CASTRRGRPNEQFF.

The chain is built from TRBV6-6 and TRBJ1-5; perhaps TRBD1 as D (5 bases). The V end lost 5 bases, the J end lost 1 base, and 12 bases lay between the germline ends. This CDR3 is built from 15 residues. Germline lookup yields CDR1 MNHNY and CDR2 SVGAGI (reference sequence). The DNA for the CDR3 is TGTGCCAGCAGTGGAGGGACGGCGAGCAATCAGCCCCAGCATTTT. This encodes CASSGGTASNQPQHF.

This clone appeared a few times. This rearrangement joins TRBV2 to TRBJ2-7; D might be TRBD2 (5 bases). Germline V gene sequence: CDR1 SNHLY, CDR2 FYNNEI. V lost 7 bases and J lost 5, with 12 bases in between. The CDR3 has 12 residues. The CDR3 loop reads CASTPGINEQYF. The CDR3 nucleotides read TGTGCCAGCACCCCGGGAATTAACGAGCAGTACTTC.

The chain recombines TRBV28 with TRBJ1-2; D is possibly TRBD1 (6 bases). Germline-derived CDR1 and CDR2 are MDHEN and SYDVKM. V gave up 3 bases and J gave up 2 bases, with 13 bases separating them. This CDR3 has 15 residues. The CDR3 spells CASSFGTGLNYGYTF. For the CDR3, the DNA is TGTGCCAGCAGTTTCGGAACAGGGTTGAACTATGGCTACACCTTC.

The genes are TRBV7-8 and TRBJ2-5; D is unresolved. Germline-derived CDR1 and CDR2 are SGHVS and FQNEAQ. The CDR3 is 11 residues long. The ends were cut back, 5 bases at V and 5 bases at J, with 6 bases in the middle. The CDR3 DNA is TGTGCCAGCAGCCTCGTGGAGACCCAGTACTTC. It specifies CASSLVETQYF.

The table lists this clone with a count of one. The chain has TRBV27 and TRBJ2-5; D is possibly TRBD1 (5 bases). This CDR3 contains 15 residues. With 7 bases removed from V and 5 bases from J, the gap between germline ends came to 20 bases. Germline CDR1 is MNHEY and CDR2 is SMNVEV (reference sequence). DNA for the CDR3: TGTGCCAGCAACTCCGGGTCTAGGGGCGAGGAGACCCAGTACTTC. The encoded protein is CASNSGSRGEETQYF.

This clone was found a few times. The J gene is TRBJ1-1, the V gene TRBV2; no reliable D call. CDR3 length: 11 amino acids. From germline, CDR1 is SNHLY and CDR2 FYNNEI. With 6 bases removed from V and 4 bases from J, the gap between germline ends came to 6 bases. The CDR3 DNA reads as TGTGCCAGCAGGTCGGGCACTGAAGCTTTCTTT. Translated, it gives CASRSGTEAFF.

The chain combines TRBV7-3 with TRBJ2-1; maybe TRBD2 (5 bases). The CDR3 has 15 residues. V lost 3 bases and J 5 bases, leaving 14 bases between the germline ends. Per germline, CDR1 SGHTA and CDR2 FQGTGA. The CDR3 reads CASSLSPQADNEQFF. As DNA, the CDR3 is TGTGCCAGCAGCTTGTCACCCCAAGCGGACAATGAGCAGTTCTTC.

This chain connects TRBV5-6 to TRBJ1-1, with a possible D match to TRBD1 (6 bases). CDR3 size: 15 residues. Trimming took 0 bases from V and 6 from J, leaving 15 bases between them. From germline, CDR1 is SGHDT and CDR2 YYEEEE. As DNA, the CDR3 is TGTGCCAGCAGCTTGGGTGGCGGGGGCTTGGCTGAAGCTTTCTTT. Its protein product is CASSLGGGGLAEAFF.

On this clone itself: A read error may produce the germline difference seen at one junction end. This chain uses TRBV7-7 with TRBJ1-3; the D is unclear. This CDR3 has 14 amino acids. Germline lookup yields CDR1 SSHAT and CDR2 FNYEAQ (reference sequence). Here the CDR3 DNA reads TGTGCTAGCAGCTTAGCCCCGGAGGCGGACACCATATATTTT. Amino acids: CASSLAPEADTIYF.

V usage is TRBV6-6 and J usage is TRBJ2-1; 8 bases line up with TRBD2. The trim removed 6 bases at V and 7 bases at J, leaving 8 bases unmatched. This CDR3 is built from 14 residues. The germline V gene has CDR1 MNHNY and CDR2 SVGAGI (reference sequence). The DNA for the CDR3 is TGTGCCAGCAGGGTAAGCGGGAGAAGTAATGAGCAGTTCTTC. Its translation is CASRVSGRSNEQFF.

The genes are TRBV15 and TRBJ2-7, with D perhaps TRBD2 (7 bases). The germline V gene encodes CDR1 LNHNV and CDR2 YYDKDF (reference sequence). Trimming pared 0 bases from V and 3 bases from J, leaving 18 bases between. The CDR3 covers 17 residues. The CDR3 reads CATSRDRGGGLNYEQYF. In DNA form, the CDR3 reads TGTGCCACCAGCAGAGATAGGGGGGGCGGGTTGAACTACGAGCAGTACTTC. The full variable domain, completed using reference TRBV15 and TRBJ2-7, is DAMVIQNPRYQVTQFGKPVTLSCSQTLNHNVMYWYQQKSSQAPKLLFHYYDKDFNNEADTPDNFQSRRPNTSFCFLDIRSPGLGDTAMYLCATSRDRGGGLNYEQYFGPGTRLTVT.

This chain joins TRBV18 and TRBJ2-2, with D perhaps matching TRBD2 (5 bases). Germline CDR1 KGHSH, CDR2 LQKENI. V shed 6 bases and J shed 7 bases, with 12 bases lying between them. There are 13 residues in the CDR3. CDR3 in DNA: TGTGCCAGCTCGGTGGACGGGAACGGGGAGCTGTTTTTT. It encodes CASSVDGNGELFF.

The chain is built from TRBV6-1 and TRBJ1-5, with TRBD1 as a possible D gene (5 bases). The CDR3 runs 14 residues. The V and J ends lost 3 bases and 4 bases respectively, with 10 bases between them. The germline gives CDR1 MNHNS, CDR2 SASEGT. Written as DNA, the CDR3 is TGTGCCAGCAGTGAGGGGCAGCTTAATCAGCCCCAGCATTTT. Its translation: CASSEGQLNQPQHF.

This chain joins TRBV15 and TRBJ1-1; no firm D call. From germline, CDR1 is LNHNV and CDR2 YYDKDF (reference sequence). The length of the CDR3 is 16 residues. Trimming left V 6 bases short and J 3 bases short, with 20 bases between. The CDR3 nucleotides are TGTGCCACCAGTCCGAAGATGTGGGCTGTGGACACTGAAGCTTTCTTT. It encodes CATSPKMWAVDTEAFF.

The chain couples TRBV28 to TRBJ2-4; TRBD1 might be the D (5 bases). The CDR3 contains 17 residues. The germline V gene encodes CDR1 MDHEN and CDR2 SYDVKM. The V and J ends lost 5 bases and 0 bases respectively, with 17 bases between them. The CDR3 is CASSQPTQGLAKNIQYF. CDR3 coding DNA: TGTGCCAGCAGTCAACCCACCCAGGGCCTAGCCAAAAACATTCAGTACTTC.

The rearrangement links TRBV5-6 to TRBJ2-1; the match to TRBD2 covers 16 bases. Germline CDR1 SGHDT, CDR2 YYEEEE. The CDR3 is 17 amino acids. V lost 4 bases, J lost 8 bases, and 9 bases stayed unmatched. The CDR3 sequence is CASSRFPGLAGGDEQFF. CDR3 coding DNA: TGTGCCAGCAGCCGTTTTCCGGGACTAGCGGGAGGGGATGAGCAGTTCTTC. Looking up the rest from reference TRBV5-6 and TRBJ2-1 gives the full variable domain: DAGVTQSPTHLIKTRGQQVTLRCSPKSGHDTVSWYQQALGQGPQFIFQYYEEEERQRGNFPDRFSGHQFPNYSSELNVNALLLGDSALYLCASSRFPGLAGGDEQFFGPGTRLTVL.

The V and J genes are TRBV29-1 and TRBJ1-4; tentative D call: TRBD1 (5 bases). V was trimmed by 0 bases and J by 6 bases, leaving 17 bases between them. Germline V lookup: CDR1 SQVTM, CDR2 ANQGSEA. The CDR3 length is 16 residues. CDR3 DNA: TGCAGCGTTGAAGATTCGGGGGGACTGAATCATGAAAAACTGTTTTTT. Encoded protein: CSVEDSGGLNHEKLFF.

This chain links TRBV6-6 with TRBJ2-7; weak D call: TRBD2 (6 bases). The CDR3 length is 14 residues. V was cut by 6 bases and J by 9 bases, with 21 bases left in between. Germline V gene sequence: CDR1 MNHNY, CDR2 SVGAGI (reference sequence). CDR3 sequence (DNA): TGTGCCAGCAGCAAGGGTACGAGCGGGCCGCGGCAGTACTTC. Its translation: CASSKGTSGPRQYF.

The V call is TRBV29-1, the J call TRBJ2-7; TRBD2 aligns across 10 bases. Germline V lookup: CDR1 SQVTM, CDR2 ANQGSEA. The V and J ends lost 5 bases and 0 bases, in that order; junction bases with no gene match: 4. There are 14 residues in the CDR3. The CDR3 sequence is CSVLAGVNSYEQYF. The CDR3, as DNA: TGCAGCGTTCTAGCGGGAGTTAACTCCTACGAGCAGTACTTC.

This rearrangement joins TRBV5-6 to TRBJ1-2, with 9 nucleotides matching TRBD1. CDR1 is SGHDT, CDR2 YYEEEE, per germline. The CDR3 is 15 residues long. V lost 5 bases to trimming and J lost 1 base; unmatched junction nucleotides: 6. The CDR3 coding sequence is TGTGCCAGCAGTCCCGACAGGGGGGTTAACTATGGCTACACCTTC. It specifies CASSPDRGVNYGYTF.

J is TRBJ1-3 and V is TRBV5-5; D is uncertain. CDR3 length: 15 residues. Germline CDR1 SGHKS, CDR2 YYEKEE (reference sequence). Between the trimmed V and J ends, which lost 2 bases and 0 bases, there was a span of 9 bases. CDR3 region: CASSFRIDSGNTIYF. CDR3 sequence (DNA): TGTGCCAGCAGCTTCCGAATAGACTCTGGAAACACCATATATTTT.

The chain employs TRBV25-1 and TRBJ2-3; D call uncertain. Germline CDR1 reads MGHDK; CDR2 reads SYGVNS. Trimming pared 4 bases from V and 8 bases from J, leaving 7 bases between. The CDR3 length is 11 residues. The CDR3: CASSASSTQYF. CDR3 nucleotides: TGTGCCAGCAGTGCGTCGAGTACGCAGTATTTT.